This T cell receptor beta chain originates from a study of T cell responses to AZD1222 COVID-19 vaccine. The study, taken as a whole, reports: At baseline, seropositivity was found in only 5 to 7 AZD1222 recipients. Per reports, nearly half of all spike-specific TCRs target regions that are unmutated in variants. Dominant CD4 TCR responses targeted spike regions 160-218 and 743-854. Females outnumbered males among donors, who were mostly white British; clonal diversity was possibly underestimated.

Using immunoSEQ multiplex PCR, the repertoire was profiled, and TCRdb retains in-frame clones only, with some absent. Here the sample spans about 140,000 clones, roughly 92% being singletons. Note on this clone: Its antigen is unknown.

Trimming shortened V by 5 bases and J by 2 bases, and 13 bases separated the two germline ends. The germline V gene encodes CDR1 SEHNR and CDR2 FQNEAQ (reference sequence). There are 14 residues in the CDR3. This chain links TRBV7-9 with TRBJ2-7, with D perhaps TRBD1 (6 bases). The clonotype originates from an adult who received the AZD1222 COVID-19 vaccine. The sequenced sample was peripheral blood, obtained 28 days after the second AZD1222 dose. The CDR3 DNA follows: TGTGCCAGCAGCCCCTCAGGGGCGCCCTACGAGCAGTACTTC. Protein sequence: CASSPSGAPYEQYF.